The rows below give T cell receptor beta chains drawn from one sample of a study of spatial heterogeneity in lung cancer. TCRdb reprocessed the 5' RACE reads with MiXCR, giving one entry per CDR3 protein. The sample shows just over 75,000 distinct CDR3 sequences, 7.5% to 9.5% of them seen only once. The sample was PBMCs, taken at surgery. The source of these receptors is a male donor with early-stage non-small cell lung cancer. CDR3s include the opening cysteine and the closing phenylalanine or tryptophan. The D gene is left open where the match is weak. Clone size is given for some rows only: seen once, a few or many times, or a class if the clone is expanded.

v_call	d_call	j_call	clone_size	cdr3_nt	cdr3_aa
TRBV7-8	TRBD1	TRBJ1-1	many	TGTGCCAGCAGATCGGACAGGGAGACCGAAGCTTTCTTT	CASRSDRETEAFF
TRBV13	.	TRBJ2-3	.	TGTGCCAGCAGGGGAACCACAGATACGCAGTATTTT	CASRGTTDTQYF
TRBV12-3/TRBV12-4	.	TRBJ2-1	.	TGTGCCAGCAGTCTTATAGGGCCGCGTAATGAGCAGTTCTTC	CASSLIGPRNEQFF
TRBV5-5	.	TRBJ1-2	.	TGTGCCAGCAGCCCCGACGGCCTCTATGGCTACACCTTC	CASSPDGLYGYTF
TRBV12-3/TRBV12-4	TRBD1	TRBJ1-6	few	TGTGCCAGCAGAGGGGACAGCCCGGGGAGTAATTCACCCCTCCACTTT	CASRGDSPGSNSPLHF
TRBV12-3/TRBV12-4	.	TRBJ1-6	many	TGTGCCAGCAGTCCCCCTCCCGACACGTCGGCCTCCTATAATTCACCCCTCCACTTT	CASSPPPDTSASYNSPLHF
TRBV4-2	.	TRBJ2-7	many	TGTGCCAGCAGCCAAGAAAGAACAGGAACCTACGAGCAGTACTTC	CASSQERTGTYEQYF
TRBV11-2	.	TRBJ1-2	few	TGTGCCAGCAGCCCCAGTGGGGGCAGGACATCCTATGGCTACACCTTC	CASSPSGGRTSYGYTF
TRBV10-3	.	TRBJ1-5	few	TGTGCCATCAGTGAAACCGTCCCCAGCAATCAGCCCCAGCATTTT	CAISETVPSNQPQHF
TRBV10-3	.	TRBJ2-7	many	TGTGCCATCAGGGACAATAGCGTAAGCTCCTACGAGCAGTACTTC	CAIRDNSVSSYEQYF
TRBV6-6	.	TRBJ1-1	few	TGTGCCAGCAGTTACAGTAAGGGAAAGAACACTGAAGCTTTCTTT	CASSYSKGKNTEAFF
TRBV27	.	TRBJ2-3	.	TGTGCCAGCAGTTCCTTAGCGTCCCACGGCCCAGATACGCAGTATTTT	CASSSLASHGPDTQYF
TRBV20-1	.	TRBJ1-4	few	TGCAGTGCAAGGGAGGGCTGGGTTGGTGAAAAACTGTTTTTT	CSAREGWVGEKLFF
TRBV4-2	TRBD2	TRBJ2-1	many	TGTGCCAGCAGCCAAGGTATAGCGGGAGTTCTCAATGAGCAGTTCTTC	CASSQGIAGVLNEQFF
TRBV9	.	TRBJ1-2	many	TGTGCCAGCGGAGAAGCTAACTATGGCTACACCTTC	CASGEANYGYTF
TRBV5-1	.	TRBJ1-1	many	TGCGCCAGCAGCTTGGACAGGGTTAACACTGAAGCTTTCTTT	CASSLDRVNTEAFF